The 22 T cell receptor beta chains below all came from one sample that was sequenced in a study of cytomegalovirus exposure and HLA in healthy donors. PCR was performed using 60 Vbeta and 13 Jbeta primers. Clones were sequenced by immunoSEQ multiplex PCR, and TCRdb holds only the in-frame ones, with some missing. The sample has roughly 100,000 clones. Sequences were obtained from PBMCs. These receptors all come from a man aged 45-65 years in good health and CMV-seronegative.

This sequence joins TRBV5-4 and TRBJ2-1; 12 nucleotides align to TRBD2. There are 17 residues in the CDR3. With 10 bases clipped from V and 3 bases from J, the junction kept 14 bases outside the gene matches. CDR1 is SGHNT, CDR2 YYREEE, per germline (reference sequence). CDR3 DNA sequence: TGTGCCCAGCAGAGGGCTAGCGGGAGGGGAGACTACAATGAGCAGTTCTTC. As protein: CAQQRASGRGDYNEQFF.

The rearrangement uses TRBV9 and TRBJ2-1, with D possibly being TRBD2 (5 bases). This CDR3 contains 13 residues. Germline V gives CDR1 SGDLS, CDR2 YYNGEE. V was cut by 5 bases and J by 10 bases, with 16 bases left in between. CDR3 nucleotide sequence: TGTGCCAGCAGTCCAAATTATGGCGGGGAGCAGTTCTTC. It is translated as CASSPNYGGEQFF. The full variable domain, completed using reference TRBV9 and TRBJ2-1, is DSGVTQTPKHLITATGQRVTLRCSPRSGDLSVYWYQQSLDQGLQFLIQYYNGEERAKGNILERFSAQQFPDLHSELNLSSLELGDSALYFCASSPNYGGEQFFGPGTRLTVL.

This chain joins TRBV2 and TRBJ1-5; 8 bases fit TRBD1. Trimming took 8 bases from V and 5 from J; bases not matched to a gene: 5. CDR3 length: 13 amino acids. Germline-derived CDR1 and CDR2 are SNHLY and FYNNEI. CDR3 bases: TGTGCCAGCGGACAGGGTTATGATCAGCCCCAGCATTTT. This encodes CASGQGYDQPQHF.

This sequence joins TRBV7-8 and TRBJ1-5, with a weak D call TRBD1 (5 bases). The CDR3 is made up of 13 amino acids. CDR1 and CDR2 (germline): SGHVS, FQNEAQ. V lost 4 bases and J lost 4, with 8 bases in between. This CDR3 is CASSSDSNQPQHF. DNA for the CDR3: TGTGCCAGCAGCTCCGACAGTAATCAGCCCCAGCATTTT.

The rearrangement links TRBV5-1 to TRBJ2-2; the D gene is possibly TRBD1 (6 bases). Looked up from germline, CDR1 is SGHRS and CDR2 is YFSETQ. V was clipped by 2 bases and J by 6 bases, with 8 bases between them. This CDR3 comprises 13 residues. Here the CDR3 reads CASSFGTPGELFF. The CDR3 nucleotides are TGCGCCAGCAGCTTTGGGACACCCGGGGAGCTGTTTTTT.

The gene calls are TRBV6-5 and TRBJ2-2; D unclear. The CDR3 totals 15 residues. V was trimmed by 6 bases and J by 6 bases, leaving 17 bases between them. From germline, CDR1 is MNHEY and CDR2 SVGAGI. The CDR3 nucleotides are TGTGCCAGCAGGCCCGGTGCGGTTCCCGCCGGGGAGCTGTTTTTT. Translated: CASRPGAVPAGELFF.

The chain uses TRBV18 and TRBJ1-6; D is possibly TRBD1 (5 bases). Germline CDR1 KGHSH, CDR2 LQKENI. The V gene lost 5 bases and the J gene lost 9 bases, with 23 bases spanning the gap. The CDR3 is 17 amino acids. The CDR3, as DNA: TGTGCCAGCTCATCCAATAAGACAGTTTTTCGTGGTTCACCCCTCCACTTT. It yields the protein CASSSNKTVFRGSPLHF. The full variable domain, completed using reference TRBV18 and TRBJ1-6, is NAGVMQNPRHLVRRRGQEARLRCSPMKGHSHVYWYRQLPEEGLKFMVYLQKENIIDESGMPKERFSAEFPKEGPSILRIQQVVRGDSAAYFCASSSNKTVFRGSPLHFGNGTRLTVT.

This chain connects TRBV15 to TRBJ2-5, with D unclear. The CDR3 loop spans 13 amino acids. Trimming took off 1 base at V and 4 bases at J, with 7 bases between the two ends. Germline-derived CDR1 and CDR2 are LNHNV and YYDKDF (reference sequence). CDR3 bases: TGTGCCACCAGCAGAGCCTACCTAGAGACCCAGTACTTC. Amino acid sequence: CATSRAYLETQYF.

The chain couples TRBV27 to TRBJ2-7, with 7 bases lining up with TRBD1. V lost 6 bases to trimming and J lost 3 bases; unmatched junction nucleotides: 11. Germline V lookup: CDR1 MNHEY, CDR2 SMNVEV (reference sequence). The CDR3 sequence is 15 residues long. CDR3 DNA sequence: TGTGCCAGCAGACCACTCCGGGACAGAGACTACGAGCAGTACTTC. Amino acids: CASRPLRDRDYEQYF.

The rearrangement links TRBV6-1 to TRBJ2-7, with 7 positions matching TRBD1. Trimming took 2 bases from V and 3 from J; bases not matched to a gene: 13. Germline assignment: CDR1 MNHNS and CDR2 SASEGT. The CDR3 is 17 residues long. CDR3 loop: CASSERVRQGVFYEQYF. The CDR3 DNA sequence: TGTGCCAGCAGTGAAAGGGTAAGACAGGGAGTATTCTACGAGCAGTACTTC.

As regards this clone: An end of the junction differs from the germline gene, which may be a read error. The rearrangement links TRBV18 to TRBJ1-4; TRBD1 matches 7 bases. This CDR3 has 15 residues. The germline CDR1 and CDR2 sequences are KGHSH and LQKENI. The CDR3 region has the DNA TGTGCCGGCTCACCCGACAGGGAGAGGAATGAAAAACTGTTTTTT. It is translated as CAGSPDRERNEKLFF.

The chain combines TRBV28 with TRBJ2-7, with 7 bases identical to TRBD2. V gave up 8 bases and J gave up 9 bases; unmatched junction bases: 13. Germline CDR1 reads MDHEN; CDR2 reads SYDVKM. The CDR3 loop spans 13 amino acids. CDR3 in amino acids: CASASSPTGGQYF. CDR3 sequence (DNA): TGTGCCAGCGCGTCGAGCCCGACGGGAGGGCAGTACTTC.

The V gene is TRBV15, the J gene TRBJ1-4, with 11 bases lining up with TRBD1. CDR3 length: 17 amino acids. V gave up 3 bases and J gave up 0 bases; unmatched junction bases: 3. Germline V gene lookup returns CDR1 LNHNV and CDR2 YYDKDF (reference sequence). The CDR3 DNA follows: TGTGCCACCAGCAGCGGGACAGGGGGTTCAACTAATGAAAAACTGTTTTTT. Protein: CATSSGTGGSTNEKLFF.

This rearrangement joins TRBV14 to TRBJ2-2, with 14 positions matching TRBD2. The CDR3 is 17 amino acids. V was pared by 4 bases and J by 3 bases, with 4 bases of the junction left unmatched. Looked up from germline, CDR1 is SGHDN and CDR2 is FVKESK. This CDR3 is CASSPRLAGGYTGELFF. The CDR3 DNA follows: TGTGCCAGCAGCCCTCGACTAGCGGGAGGGTACACCGGGGAGCTGTTTTTT.

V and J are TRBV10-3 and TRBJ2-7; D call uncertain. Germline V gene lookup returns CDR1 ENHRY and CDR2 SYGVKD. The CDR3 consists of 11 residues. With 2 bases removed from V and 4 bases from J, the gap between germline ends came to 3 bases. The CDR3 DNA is TGTGCCATCAGTGAGGCGTACGAGCAGTACTTC. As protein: CAISEAYEQYF.

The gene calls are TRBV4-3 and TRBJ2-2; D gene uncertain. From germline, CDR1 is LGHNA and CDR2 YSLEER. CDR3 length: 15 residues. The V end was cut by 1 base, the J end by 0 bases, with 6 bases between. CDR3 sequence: CASSQGTTNTGELFF. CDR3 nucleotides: TGCGCCAGCAGCCAAGGTACAACGAACACCGGGGAGCTGTTTTTT.

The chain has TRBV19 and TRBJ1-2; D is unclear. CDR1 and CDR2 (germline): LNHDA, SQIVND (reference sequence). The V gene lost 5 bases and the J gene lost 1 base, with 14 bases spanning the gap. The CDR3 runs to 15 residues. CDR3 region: CASSAPGRDNYGYTF. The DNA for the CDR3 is TGTGCCAGTAGTGCCCCGGGGAGGGATAACTATGGCTACACCTTC.

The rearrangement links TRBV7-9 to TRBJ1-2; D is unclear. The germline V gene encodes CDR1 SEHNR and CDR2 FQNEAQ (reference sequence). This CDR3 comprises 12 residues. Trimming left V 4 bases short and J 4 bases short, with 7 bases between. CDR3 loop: CASSSQFYGYTF. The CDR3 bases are TGTGCCAGCAGCTCACAGTTCTATGGCTACACCTTC. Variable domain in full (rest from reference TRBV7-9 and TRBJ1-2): DTGVSQNPRHKITKRGQNVTFRCDPISEHNRLYWYRQTLGQGPEFLTYFQNEAQLEKSRLLSDRFSAERPKGSFSTLEIQRTEQGDSAMYLCASSSQFYGYTFGSGTRLTVV.

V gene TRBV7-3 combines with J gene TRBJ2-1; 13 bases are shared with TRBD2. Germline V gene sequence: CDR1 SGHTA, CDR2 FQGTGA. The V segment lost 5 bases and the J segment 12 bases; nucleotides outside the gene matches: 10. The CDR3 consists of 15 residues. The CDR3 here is CASSHGLAGVEGQFF. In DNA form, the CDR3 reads TGTGCCAGCAGCCATGGACTAGCGGGAGTGGAGGGGCAGTTCTTC.

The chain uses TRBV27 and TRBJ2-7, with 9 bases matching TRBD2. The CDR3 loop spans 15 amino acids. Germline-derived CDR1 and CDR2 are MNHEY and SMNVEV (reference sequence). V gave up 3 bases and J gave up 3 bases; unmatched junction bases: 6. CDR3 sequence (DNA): TGTGCCAGCAGTTTCGGGACTAGCTTTCGCTACGAGCAGTACTTC. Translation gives CASSFGTSFRYEQYF.

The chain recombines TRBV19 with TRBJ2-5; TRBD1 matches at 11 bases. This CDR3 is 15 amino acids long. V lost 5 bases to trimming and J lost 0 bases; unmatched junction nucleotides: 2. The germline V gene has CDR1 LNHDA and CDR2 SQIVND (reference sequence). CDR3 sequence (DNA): TGTGCCAGTAGTGGGGACAGGGGGTACCAAGAGACCCAGTACTTC. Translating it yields CASSGDRGYQETQYF.

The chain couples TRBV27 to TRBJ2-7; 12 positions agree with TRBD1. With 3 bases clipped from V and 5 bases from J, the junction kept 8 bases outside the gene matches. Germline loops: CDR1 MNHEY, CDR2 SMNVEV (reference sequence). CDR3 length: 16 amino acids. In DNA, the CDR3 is TGTGCCAGCAGTTTTTATGCCGGGACAGGGGGCCACGAGCAGTACTTC. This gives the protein CASSFYAGTGGHEQYF.